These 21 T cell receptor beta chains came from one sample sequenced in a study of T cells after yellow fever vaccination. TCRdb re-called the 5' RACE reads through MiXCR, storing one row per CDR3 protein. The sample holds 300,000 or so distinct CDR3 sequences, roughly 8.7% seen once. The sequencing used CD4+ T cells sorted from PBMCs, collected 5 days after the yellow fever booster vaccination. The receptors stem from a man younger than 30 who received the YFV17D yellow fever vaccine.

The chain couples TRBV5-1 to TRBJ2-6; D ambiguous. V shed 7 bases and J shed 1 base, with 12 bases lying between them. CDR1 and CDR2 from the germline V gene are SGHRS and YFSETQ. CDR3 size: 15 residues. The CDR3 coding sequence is TGCGCCAGCTCGGCCCCTGAGTCTGGGGCCAACGTCCTGACTTTC. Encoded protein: CASSAPESGANVLTF.

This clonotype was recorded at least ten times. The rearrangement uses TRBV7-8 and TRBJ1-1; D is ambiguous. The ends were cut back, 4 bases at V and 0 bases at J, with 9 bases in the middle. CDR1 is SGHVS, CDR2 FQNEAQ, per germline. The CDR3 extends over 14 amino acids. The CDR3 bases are TGTGCCAGCAGCTCGACGCCCTTGAACACTGAAGCTTTCTTT. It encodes CASSSTPLNTEAFF. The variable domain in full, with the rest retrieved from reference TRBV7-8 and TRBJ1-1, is GAGVSQSPRYKVAKRGQDVALRCDPISGHVSLFWYQQALGQGPEFLTYFQNEAQLDKSGLPSDRFFAERPEGSVSTLKIQRTQQEDSAVYLCASSSTPLNTEAFFGQGTRLTVV.

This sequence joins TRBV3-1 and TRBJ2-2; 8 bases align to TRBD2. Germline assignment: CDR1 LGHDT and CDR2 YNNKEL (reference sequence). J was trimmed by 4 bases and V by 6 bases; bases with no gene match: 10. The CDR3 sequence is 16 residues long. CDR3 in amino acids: CASSPQSGGVTGELFF. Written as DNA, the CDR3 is TGTGCCAGCAGTCCCCAAAGCGGGGGAGTCACCGGGGAGCTGTTTTTT.

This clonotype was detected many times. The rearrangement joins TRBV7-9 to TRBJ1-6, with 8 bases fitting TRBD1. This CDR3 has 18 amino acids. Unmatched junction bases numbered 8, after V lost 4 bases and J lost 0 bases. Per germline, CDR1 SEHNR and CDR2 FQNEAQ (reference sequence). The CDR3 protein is CASSSDRVGTSYNSPLHF. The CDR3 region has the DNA TGTGCCAGCAGCTCGGACAGGGTTGGAACCTCCTATAATTCACCCCTCCACTTT.

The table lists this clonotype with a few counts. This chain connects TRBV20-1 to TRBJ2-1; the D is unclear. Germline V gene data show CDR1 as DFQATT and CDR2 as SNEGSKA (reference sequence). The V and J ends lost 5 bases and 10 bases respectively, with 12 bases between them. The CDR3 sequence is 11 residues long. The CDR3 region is CSAYTALEQFF. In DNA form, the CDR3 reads TGCAGTGCTTATACTGCACTCGAGCAGTTCTTC.

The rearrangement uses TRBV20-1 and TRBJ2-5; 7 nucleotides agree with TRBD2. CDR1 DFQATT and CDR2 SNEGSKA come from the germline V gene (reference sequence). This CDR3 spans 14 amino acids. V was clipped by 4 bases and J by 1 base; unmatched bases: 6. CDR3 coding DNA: TGCAGTGCTAAGCGGGACTACTCCCAAGAGACCCAGTACTTC. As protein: CSAKRDYSQETQYF.

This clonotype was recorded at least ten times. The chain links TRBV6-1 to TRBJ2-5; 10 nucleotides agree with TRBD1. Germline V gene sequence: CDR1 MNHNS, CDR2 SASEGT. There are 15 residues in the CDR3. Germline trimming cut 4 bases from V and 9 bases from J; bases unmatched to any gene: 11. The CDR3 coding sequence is TGTGCCAGCAGTGCCACCGGGACAGGGGCGGGGGCCCAGTACTTC. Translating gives CASSATGTGAGAQYF.

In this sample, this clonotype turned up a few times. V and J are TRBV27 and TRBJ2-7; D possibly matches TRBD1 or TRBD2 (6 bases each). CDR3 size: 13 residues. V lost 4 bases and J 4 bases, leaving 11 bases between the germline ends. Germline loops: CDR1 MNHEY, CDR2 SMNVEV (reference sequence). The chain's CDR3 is CASSWGAGYEQYF. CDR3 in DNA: TGTGCCAGCAGTTGGGGGGCGGGGTACGAGCAGTACTTC.

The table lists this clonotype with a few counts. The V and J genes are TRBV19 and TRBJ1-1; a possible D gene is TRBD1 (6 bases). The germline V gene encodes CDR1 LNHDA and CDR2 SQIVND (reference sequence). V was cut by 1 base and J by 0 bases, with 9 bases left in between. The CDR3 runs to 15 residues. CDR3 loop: CASSIGGQLNTEAFF. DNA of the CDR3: TGTGCCAGTAGTATAGGCGGACAGTTGAACACTGAAGCTTTCTTT. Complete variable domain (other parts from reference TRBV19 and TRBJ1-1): DGGITQSPKYLFRKEGQNVTLSCEQNLNHDAMYWYRQDPGQGLRLIYYSQIVNDFQKGDIAEGYSVSREKKESFPLTVTSAQKNPTAFYLCASSIGGQLNTEAFFGQGTRLTVV.

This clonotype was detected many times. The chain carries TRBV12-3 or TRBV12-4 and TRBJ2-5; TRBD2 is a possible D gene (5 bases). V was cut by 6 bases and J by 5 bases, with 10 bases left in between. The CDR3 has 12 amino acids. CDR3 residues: CASRLGGETQYF. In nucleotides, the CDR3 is TGTGCCAGCAGGCTAGGCGGGGAGACCCAGTACTTC.

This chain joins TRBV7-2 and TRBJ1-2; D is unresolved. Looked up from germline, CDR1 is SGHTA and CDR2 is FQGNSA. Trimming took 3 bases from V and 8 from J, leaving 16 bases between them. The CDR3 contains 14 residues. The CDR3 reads CASSLILGSPGYTF. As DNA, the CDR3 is TGTGCCAGCAGCTTGATTTTAGGGTCCCCCGGCTACACCTTC.

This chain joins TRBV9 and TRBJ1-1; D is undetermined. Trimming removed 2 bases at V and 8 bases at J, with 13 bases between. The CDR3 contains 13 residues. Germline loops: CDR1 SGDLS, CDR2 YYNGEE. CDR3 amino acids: CASSVSFGLEAFF. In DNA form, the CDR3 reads TGTGCCAGCAGCGTGTCCTTTGGTCTGGAAGCTTTCTTT.

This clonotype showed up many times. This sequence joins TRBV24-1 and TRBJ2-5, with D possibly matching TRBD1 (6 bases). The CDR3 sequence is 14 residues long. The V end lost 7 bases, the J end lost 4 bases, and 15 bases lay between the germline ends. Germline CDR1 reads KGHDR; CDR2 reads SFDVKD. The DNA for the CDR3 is TGTGCCACCAGCACAGGGATAGAGGGAGAGACCCAGTACTTC. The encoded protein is CATSTGIEGETQYF.

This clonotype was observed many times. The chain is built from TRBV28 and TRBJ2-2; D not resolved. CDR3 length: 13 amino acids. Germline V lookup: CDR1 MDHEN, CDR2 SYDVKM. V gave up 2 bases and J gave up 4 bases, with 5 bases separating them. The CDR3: CASSLPATGELFF. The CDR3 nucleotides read TGTGCCAGCAGTTTACCAGCCACCGGGGAGCTGTTTTTT.

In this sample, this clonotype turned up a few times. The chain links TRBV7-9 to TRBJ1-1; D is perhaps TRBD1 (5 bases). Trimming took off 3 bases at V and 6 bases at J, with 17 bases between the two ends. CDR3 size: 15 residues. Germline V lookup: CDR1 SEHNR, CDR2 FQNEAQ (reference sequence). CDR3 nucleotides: TGTGCCAGCAGCTTTCTCCCCCCGGGACGTGCTGAAGCTTTCTTT. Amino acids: CASSFLPPGRAEAFF.

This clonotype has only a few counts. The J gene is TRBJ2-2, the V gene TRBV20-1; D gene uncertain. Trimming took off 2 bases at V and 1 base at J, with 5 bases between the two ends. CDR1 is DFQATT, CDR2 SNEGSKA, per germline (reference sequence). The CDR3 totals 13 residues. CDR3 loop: CSARRQNTGELFF. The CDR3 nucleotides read TGCAGTGCTAGAAGACAGAACACCGGGGAGCTGTTTTTT.

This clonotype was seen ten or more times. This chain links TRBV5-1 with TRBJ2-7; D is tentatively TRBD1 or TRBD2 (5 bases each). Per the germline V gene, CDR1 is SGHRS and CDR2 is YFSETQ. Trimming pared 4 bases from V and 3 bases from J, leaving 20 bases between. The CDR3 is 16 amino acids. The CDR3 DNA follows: TGCGCCAGCAGCACCCGAACGGGACCGAACGACTACGAGCAGTACTTC. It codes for CASSTRTGPNDYEQYF.

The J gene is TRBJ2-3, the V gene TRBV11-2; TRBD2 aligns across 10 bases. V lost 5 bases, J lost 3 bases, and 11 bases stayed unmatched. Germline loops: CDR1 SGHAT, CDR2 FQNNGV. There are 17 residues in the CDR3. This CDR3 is CASSGPVAGGFTDTQYF. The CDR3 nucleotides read TGTGCCAGCAGCGGACCAGTAGCGGGGGGCTTTACAGATACGCAGTATTTT.

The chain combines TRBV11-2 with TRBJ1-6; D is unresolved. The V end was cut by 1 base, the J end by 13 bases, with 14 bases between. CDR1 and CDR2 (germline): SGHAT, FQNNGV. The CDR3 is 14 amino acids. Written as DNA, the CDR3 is TGTGCCAGCAGCTTAGTTTCTGCCCGTATGCCCCTCCACTTT. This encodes CASSLVSARMPLHF.

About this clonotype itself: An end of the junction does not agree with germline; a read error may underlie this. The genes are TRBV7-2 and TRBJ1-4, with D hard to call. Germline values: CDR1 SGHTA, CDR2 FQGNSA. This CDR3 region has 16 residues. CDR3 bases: TGTGCCAGCAGCTTAGGTCCCCAGCCCAGTAATCAAAAACTGTTTTTT. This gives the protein CASSLGPQPSNQKLFF.

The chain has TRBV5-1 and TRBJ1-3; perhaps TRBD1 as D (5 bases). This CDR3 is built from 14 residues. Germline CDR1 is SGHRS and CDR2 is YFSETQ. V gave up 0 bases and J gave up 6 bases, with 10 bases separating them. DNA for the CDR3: TGCGCCAGCAGCTTGGACGGGGGGATAAACACCATATATTTT. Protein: CASSLDGGINTIYF. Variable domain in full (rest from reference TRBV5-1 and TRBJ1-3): KAGVTQTPRYLIKTRGQQVTLSCSPISGHRSVSWYQQTPGQGLQFLFEYFSETQRNKGNFPGRFSGRQFSNSRSEMNVSTLELGDSALYLCASSLDGGINTIYFGEGSWLTVV.